This TCR beta chain was recovered during a study of cytomegalovirus exposure and HLA in healthy donors. Study-wide results and caveats: According to an earlier analysis, most TCR beta V segments yielded productive rearrangements about 90% or about 30% of the time.

The J segment lost 6 bases and the V segment lost 3 bases, leaving 15 bases of the junction unmatched. Germline V gives CDR1 SGHRS, CDR2 YFSETQ. The CDR3 is 17 amino acids. 13 Jbeta primers and 60 Vbeta primers were used for the PCR. TCRdb's copy holds only in-frame clones and misses some; the assay was immunoSEQ multiplex PCR. Of roughly 130,000 clones listed, less than 85% are singletons. About this clone: Its matching antigen is unknown.

Material: PBMCs. The clonotype was recovered from a woman in her thirties or forties in good health and CMV-seropositive. The J gene is TRBJ2-7, the V gene TRBV5-1, with 10 bases matching TRBD2. In nucleotides, the CDR3 is TGCGCCAGCAGCTGGGGGGCACTAGCGGGGCCACTCGGCGAGCAGTACTTC. Translation: CASSWGALAGPLGEQYF.